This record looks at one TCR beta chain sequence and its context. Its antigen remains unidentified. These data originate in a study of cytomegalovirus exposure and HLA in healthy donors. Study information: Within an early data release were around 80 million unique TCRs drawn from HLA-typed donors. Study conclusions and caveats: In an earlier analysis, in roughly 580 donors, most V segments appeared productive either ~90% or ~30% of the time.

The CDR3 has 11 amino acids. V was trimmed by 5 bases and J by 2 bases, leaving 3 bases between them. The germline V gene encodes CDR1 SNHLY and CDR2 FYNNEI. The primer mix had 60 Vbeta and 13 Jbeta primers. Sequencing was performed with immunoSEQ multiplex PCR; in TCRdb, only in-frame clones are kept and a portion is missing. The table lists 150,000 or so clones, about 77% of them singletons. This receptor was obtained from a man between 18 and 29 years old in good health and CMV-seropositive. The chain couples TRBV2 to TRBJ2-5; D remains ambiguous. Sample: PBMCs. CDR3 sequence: CASSPQETQYF. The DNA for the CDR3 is TGTGCCAGCAGTCCGCAAGAGACCCAGTACTTC.